The 3 T cell receptor beta chains reported below all come from one sample, sequenced in a study of beta chain features in type 1 diabetes. Overall study findings and caveats: All four CD4+ subsets from Type 1 diabetes patients carried moderately but significantly shorter TCRB CDR3s.

Since all of the isolated RNA was reverse transcribed, expressed TCRB transcripts were what got sequenced. Using immunoSEQ multiplex PCR, the repertoire was profiled, and TCRdb retains in-frame clones only, with some absent. The sample shows under 300,000 clones, roughly 22% of them seen only once. Their target antigens are unknown. Sequenced sample: naive CD4+ T cells from blood. The receptors originated from a woman in her 40s with type 1 diabetes.

This clone was counted once. The chain joins TRBV30 to TRBJ2-7; 7 positions agree with TRBD2. The CDR3 length is 16 residues. V gave up 0 bases and J gave up 3 bases; unmatched junction bases: 11. Germline V gene sequence: CDR1 GTSNPN, CDR2 SVGIG (reference sequence). CDR3 residues: CAWSVPRSGTIYEQYF. Written as DNA, the CDR3 is TGTGCCTGGAGTGTTCCCCGCAGCGGGACCATCTACGAGCAGTACTTC.

This clone has more than one count but fewer than ten. V usage is TRBV6-5 and J usage is TRBJ1-2, with no clear D. V was pared by 0 bases and J by 4 bases, with 9 bases between. This CDR3 comprises 14 residues. CDR1 is MNHEY and CDR2 is SVGAGI in the germline V gene. The CDR3 loop is CASSYSREGYGYTF. CDR3 bases: TGTGCCAGCAGTTACTCCCGGGAAGGCTATGGCTACACCTTC.

A few counts support this clone. This rearrangement joins TRBV15 to TRBJ1-5, with D maybe TRBD1 (5 bases). The germline V and J ends were trimmed by 4 bases and 4 bases, with 11 bases remaining between them. In germline, CDR1 is LNHNV, CDR2 YYDKDF (reference sequence). The CDR3 covers 14 residues. Written as DNA, the CDR3 is TGTGCCACCAGCATAAGACAGCGTAATCAGCCCCAGCATTTT. Protein: CATSIRQRNQPQHF.